This T cell receptor beta chain is drawn from a study of T cell repertoires in cytomegalovirus infection. Study in general: Recently identified HLA-C-restricted and well-studied HLA-B-restricted CMV epitopes were used. An indication of both CMV infection and matching HLA type came from public TCR beta signatures.

This clonotype was found a few times. Its antigen is unknown. Study-wide findings and caveats: Clonotype analysis showed dominance of the ex vivo response by HLA-C-restricted CMV-specific TCR beta clonotypes. Cumulative frequency of public TCR beta families picked out carriers of CMV plus the relevant HLA.

TCRdb re-derived calls from the reads in MiXCR, one entry per CDR3 protein. This sample has hundreds of thousands of distinct CDR3 sequences, with about 33% found just once. V was shortened by 6 bases and J by 8 bases, with 23 bases between the two germline ends. Germline CDR1 and CDR2: WNHNN and SYGVQD (reference sequence). CDR3 length: 16 amino acids. Here the sequenced sample was cultured PBMCs, taken from culture after CMV antigen stimulation. The TCR originated in a human donor in good health (CMV status not recorded). Some clones in this sample may be carry-over from other donors' samples. V gene TRBV10-1 combines with J gene TRBJ2-1; perhaps TRBD2 as D (6 bases). CDR3 coding DNA: TGCGCCAGCAGCGACTCTATTACTAGCCGCAGCGATGAGCAGTTCTTC. This codes for CASSDSITSRSDEQFF.